This entry is about one T cell receptor beta chain. TCRdb reanalysed the 5' RACE reads using MiXCR and keeps one entry per CDR3 protein. This table has about 350,000 distinct CDR3 sequences, roughly 13% appearing once. This sample is drawn from a study of T-cell memory formation after mild COVID-19. This CDR3 has 13 residues. The V gene lost 6 bases and the J gene lost 0 bases, with 9 bases spanning the gap. The germline V gene encodes CDR1 MNHEY and CDR2 SVGEGT. The clonotype was recovered from a man aged 18 to 29 who had mild COVID-19 (a few samples of this study predate the infection). Cell type and time point are not known. The specimen sequenced was PBMCs or a T cell subset sorted from them (not recorded which). The chain carries TRBV6-2 or TRBV6-3 and TRBJ2-7, with D possibly matching TRBD1 (5 bases). CDR3 in amino acids: CASSRQSSYEQYF. For the CDR3, the DNA is TGTGCCAGCAGCCGACAGAGCTCCTACGAGCAGTACTTC.